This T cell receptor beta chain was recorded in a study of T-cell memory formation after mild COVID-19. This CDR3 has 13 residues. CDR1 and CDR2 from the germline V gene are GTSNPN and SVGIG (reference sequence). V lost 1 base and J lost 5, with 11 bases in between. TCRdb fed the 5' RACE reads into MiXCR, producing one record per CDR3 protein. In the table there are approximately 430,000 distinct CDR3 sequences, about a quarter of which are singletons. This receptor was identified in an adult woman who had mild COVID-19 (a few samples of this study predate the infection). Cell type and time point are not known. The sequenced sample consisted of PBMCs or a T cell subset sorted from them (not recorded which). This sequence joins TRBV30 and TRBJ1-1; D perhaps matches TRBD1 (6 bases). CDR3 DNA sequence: TGTGCCTGGAGTGGAACAGGGACAACTGAAGCTTTCTTT. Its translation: CAWSGTGTTEAFF.